This entry lists 4 T cell receptor beta chains sequenced from one sample in a study of blood T cell repertoires in COVID-19. Libraries were prepared by immunoSEQ multiplex PCR; TCRdb keeps only in-frame clonotypes and omits some of them. The sample has about 100,000 clones; about 89% are singletons. The sequenced material came from peripheral blood. These receptors all come from a man in his 60s with acute or convalescent COVID-19.

The rearrangement uses TRBV27 and TRBJ2-7, with 11 bases lining up with TRBD1. Germline V lookup: CDR1 MNHEY, CDR2 SMNVEV (reference sequence). The V segment lost 3 bases and the J segment 3 bases; nucleotides outside the gene matches: 1. The CDR3 consists of 14 residues. This CDR3 reads CASSLGQGGYEQYF. The CDR3 nucleotides are TGTGCCAGCAGTTTGGGACAGGGGGGCTACGAGCAGTACTTC.

The J gene is TRBJ1-6, the V gene TRBV5-5; D ambiguous. Germline CDR1 SGHKS, CDR2 YYEKEE (reference sequence). V lost 1 base to trimming and J lost 5 bases, with 10 bases between them. The CDR3 contains 15 residues. The CDR3 DNA reads TGTGCCAGCAGCTTGTGGGAGGTCAATAATTCACCCCTCCACTTT. Amino acid sequence: CASSLWEVNNSPLHF. Based on the CDR3 plus reference TRBV5-5 and TRBJ1-6, the full variable domain is DAGVTQSPTHLIKTRGQQVTLRCSPISGHKSVSWYQQVLGQGPQFIFQYYEKEERGRGNFPDRFSARQFPNYSSELNVNALLLGDSALYLCASSLWEVNNSPLHFGNGTRLTVT.

The V gene is TRBV19, the J gene TRBJ1-5, with 8 nucleotides matching TRBD1. The germline V gene has CDR1 LNHDA and CDR2 SQIVND (reference sequence). V gave up 4 bases and J gave up 7 bases; unmatched junction bases: 9. CDR3 length: 15 residues. The CDR3 sequence is CASSTLRQGIQPQHF. As DNA, the CDR3 is TGTGCCAGTAGTACGCTTCGACAGGGGATACAGCCCCAGCATTTT.

The rearrangement links TRBV5-5 to TRBJ2-1; TRBD2 matches 8 bases. The junction had 12 bases not matched to a gene; V was cut back by 4 bases and J by 0 bases. CDR3 size: 18 residues. Germline CDR1 and CDR2: SGHKS and YYEKEE (reference sequence). Here the CDR3 DNA reads TGTGCCAGCAGCCACATAGCGGGACCCCTCAGCTCCTACAATGAGCAGTTCTTC. Translation gives CASSHIAGPLSSYNEQFF. Supplemented by reference TRBV5-5 and TRBJ2-1, the full variable domain reads DAGVTQSPTHLIKTRGQQVTLRCSPISGHKSVSWYQQVLGQGPQFIFQYYEKEERGRGNFPDRFSARQFPNYSSELNVNALLLGDSALYLCASSHIAGPLSSYNEQFFGPGTRLTVL.